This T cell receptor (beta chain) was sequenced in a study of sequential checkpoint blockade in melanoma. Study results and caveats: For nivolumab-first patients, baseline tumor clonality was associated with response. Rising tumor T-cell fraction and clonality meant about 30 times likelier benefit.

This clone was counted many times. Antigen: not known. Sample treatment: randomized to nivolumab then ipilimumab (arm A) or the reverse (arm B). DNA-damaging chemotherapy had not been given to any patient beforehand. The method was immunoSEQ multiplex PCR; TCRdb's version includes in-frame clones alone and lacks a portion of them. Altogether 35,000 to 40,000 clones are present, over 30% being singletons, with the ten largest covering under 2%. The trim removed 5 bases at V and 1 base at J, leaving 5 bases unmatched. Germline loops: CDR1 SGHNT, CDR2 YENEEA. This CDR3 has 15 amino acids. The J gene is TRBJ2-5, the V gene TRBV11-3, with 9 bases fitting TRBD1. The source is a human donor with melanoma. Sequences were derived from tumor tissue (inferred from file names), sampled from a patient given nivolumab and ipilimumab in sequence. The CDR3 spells CASSAGQGPQETQYF. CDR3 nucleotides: TGTGCCAGCAGCGCGGGACAGGGACCCCAAGAGACCCAGTACTTC. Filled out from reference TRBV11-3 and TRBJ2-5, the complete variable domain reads EAGVVQSPRYKIIEKKQPVAFWCNPISGHNTLYWYLQNLGQGPELLIRYENEEAVDDSQLPKDRFSAERLKGVDSTLKIQPAELGDSAVYLCASSAGQGPQETQYFGPGTRLLVL.